A single sample gave rise to the 9 T cell receptor beta chains below, sequenced in a study of early T cells in non-severe SARS-CoV-2 infection. Using its own MiXCR run on the 5' RACE reads, TCRdb lists one record per CDR3 protein. The table has roughly 67,000 distinct CDR3 sequences, about 12% seen once; the top ten hold more than 1.5%. The sequenced sample was whole blood. Receptor source: an adult who was a healthcare worker with PCR-confirmed SARS-CoV-2 infection or an uninfected control (not recorded which).

This clonotype occurred many times. The chain recombines TRBV30 with TRBJ2-4; TRBD1 agrees at 7 bases. CDR1 GTSNPN and CDR2 SVGIG come from the germline V gene (reference sequence). V dropped 6 bases and J dropped 0; count of bases not matched to a gene: 8. The CDR3 has 15 residues. CDR3 amino acids: CACSPGTAAKNIQYF. As DNA, the CDR3 is TGTGCCTGTAGCCCCGGGACAGCAGCCAAAAACATTCAGTACTTC.

This clonotype was found a few times. The chain has TRBV20-1 and TRBJ2-1; 12 bases match TRBD2. J gave up 10 bases and V 4 bases, and 14 bases lay outside the gene matches. This CDR3 has 16 amino acids. Germline V gene lookup returns CDR1 DFQATT and CDR2 SNEGSKA (reference sequence). CDR3 amino acids: CSAIPSGGAGMREQFF. The CDR3 region has the DNA TGCAGTGCTATCCCTAGCGGGGGGGCCGGAATGCGGGAGCAGTTCTTC.

In its sample, this clonotype was seen many times. The genes are TRBV9 and TRBJ1-2; maybe TRBD1 (6 bases). Deletions cut 5 bases from V and 6 bases from J, with 11 bases between. Germline CDR1 and CDR2: SGDLS and YYNGEE. The length of the CDR3 is 12 residues. For the CDR3, the DNA is TGTGCCAGCAGTTCAGGGGTGAATGGCTACACCTTC. Translated, it gives CASSSGVNGYTF.

This rearrangement joins TRBV11-2 to TRBJ2-2; weak D call: TRBD1 (5 bases). Between the trimmed V and J ends, which lost 5 bases and 0 bases, there was a span of 10 bases. CDR1 SGHAT and CDR2 FQNNGV come from the germline V gene. This CDR3 region has 15 residues. This CDR3 reads CASSRRQSNTGELFF. CDR3 in DNA: TGTGCCAGCAGCCGGAGACAGTCGAACACCGGGGAGCTGTTTTTT.

The chain links TRBV6-5 to TRBJ2-5, with 7 bases lining up with TRBD2. From germline, CDR1 is MNHEY and CDR2 SVGAGI. V gave up 5 bases and J gave up 3 bases; unmatched junction bases: 12. The CDR3 is 16 amino acids. The CDR3 nucleotides read TGTGCCAGCAGTCGCCTGCTTATTACTAGCGAAGAGACCCAGTACTTC. Protein sequence: CASSRLLITSEETQYF.

This clonotype was found many times. CDR3 amino acids: CAISSQPHEQYF. The CDR3 bases are TGTGCCATCAGTTCGCAGCCCCACGAGCAGTACTTC. The chain carries TRBV10-3 and TRBJ2-7; D gene uncertain. Trimming took off 5 bases at V and 5 bases at J, with 10 bases between the two ends. Germline V gene data show CDR1 as ENHRY and CDR2 as SYGVKD. The CDR3 has 12 residues.

This chain uses TRBV7-2 with TRBJ2-3, with 8 bases fitting TRBD2. Looked up from germline, CDR1 is SGHTA and CDR2 is FQGNSA. This CDR3 is 15 amino acids long. V shed 5 bases, J shed 1 base, and the junction held 5 bases outside the gene matches. Here the CDR3 reads CASSRLLAGTDTQYF. CDR3 in DNA: TGTGCCAGCAGCCGTCTACTAGCGGGCACAGATACGCAGTATTTT.

This clonotype was recorded at least ten times. V and J are TRBV20-1 and TRBJ1-2; possible D gene TRBD1, 5 bases. Germline CDR1 reads DFQATT; CDR2 reads SNEGSKA (reference sequence). Trimming took 1 base from V and 4 from J, leaving 10 bases between them. This CDR3 has 13 amino acids. CDR3 in DNA: TGCAGTGCTAGAGTTACAGGTTCCTATGGCTACACCTTC. It codes for CSARVTGSYGYTF.

This clonotype was detected ten times or more. The CDR3 region is CASSYVGQNLYGYTF. The CDR3 bases are TGTGCCAGCAGTTACGTTGGACAGAACCTCTATGGCTACACCTTC. The V call is TRBV6-6, the J call TRBJ1-2; possible D gene TRBD1, 6 bases. Germline CDR1 and CDR2: MNHNY and SVGAGI (reference sequence). Trimming took off 2 bases at V and 4 bases at J, with 14 bases between the two ends. The CDR3 totals 15 residues.